A single T cell receptor (beta chain) is shown here with its context. Its antigen is not known. Measured with immunoSEQ multiplex PCR; TCRdb has only the in-frame clones, and not every one. The sample lists 100,000 or so clones; about 90% were seen once. The sample originates from a study of siplizumab effects on memory and regulatory T cells. General study results and limits: Some alloreactive sequences were traceable to unstimulated CD4+ memory cells, and siplizumab significantly reduced them. Memory cells seemed less diverse than naive T cells, which seemed major alloresponse contributors. The suppressive capacity of proliferating Tregs from siplizumab cultures remained unconfirmed.

Deletions cut 4 bases from V and 3 bases from J, with 18 bases between. Per germline, CDR1 MNHEY and CDR2 SMNVEV (reference sequence). This CDR3 has 17 residues. The sequence derives from a human donor in good health. The sequenced sample consisted of non-Treg CD4+ T cells sorted from blood. The rearrangement links TRBV27 to TRBJ2-2; either TRBD1 or TRBD2 may supply D (5 bases each). CDR3 region: CASSSLTGTEYTGELFF. CDR3 DNA sequence: TGTGCCAGCAGTTCATTAACCGGGACGGAGTACACCGGGGAGCTGTTTTTT.